The count of the clone carrying this T cell receptor (beta chain) is one. Antigen: not known. This PCR relied on a set of 60 Vbeta primers and 13 Jbeta primers. TCRdb's copy holds only in-frame clones and misses some; the assay was immunoSEQ multiplex PCR. The sample holds more than 75,000 clones; about four fifths are singletons and the top ten take under 4%. The germline V gene encodes CDR1 SGDLS and CDR2 YYNGEE. CDR3 size: 15 residues. V shed 0 bases, J shed 3 bases, and the junction held 1 base outside the gene matches. The data derive from a study of cytomegalovirus exposure and HLA in healthy donors. Study findings and constraints: High sensitivity and specificity were reportedly achieved when the classifier diagnosed cytomegalovirus status. The listing of 150 to 200 TCR beta chains classed them as cytomegalovirus-associated.

The V call is TRBV9, the J call TRBJ2-1; 9 positions agree with TRBD1. The sequence was collected from a woman in her thirties or forties in good health and CMV-seronegative. The material sequenced was PBMCs. The CDR3 is CASSVGQGVYNEQFF. In DNA form, the CDR3 reads TGTGCCAGCAGCGTAGGACAGGGGGTCTACAATGAGCAGTTCTTC. Full variable domain (remainder filled in from reference TRBV9 and TRBJ2-1): DSGVTQTPKHLITATGQRVTLRCSPRSGDLSVYWYQQSLDQGLQFLIQYYNGEERAKGNILERFSAQQFPDLHSELNLSSLELGDSALYFCASSVGQGVYNEQFFGPGTRLTVL.